Following are 7 T cell receptor beta chains from one sample sequenced in a study of T cell clonality in common variable immunodeficiency. Produced via immunoSEQ multiplex PCR; TCRdb's table is partial and in-frame only. The repertoire yields tens of thousands of clones, none seen only once; the top ten contain around 5.4%. The sample comprised peripheral blood mononuclear cells. The receptors come from a person aged 18-69 years in good health.

This clone appeared many times. The read terminates 3 residues ahead of where the CDR3 ends, so the germline J gene completes it. The chain combines TRBV19 with TRBJ2-5, with D perhaps TRBD1 (5 bases). From germline, CDR1 is LNHDA and CDR2 SQIVND (reference sequence). V lost 8 bases, J lost 4 bases, and 17 bases lay in between. CDR3 size: 14 residues. CDR3 DNA, as far as it was read: TGTGCCAGTTCTCTCCAGGGAAGACGAGAGACC. This encodes CASSLQGRRET. The full CDR3 reads CASSLQGRRETQYF.

Of note for this clone: The read ends 3 residues shy of where the CDR3 ends; the end is completed using the germline J gene. V is TRBV6-2 or TRBV6-3 and J is TRBJ1-3, with D unclear. The CDR3 has 12 amino acids. The germline gives CDR1 MNHEY, CDR2 SVGEGT. CDR3 sequence: CASSSQREVIYF. The CDR3 DNA, read in part, is TGTGCCAGCAGTAGTCAGCGGGAGGTA.

This clone was recorded many times. With the read ending 3 residues before the CDR3 end, the germline J gene is used to fill in that end. The rearrangement joins TRBV7-8 to TRBJ1-2; possible D gene TRBD1, 5 bases. CDR3 length: 14 residues. CDR1 is SGHVS and CDR2 is FQNEAQ in the germline V gene. Here the CDR3 reads CASSLERQREGYTF. CDR3 bases read: TGTGCCAGCAGCTTAGAGAGACAGCGGGAGGGG.

This clone was observed at least ten times. The read falls 3 residues short of the CDR3 end, and the missing part is taken from the germline J gene. V is TRBV28 and J is TRBJ1-5; tentative D call: TRBD1 (6 bases). Germline V CDR1 and CDR2: MDHEN, SYDVKM. This CDR3 has 15 residues. With 8 bases removed from V and 4 bases from J, the gap between germline ends came to 18 bases. The part of the CDR3 DNA that was read is TGTGCCAGCTTACCCCGGGACAAAGGTAATCAGCCC. It encodes CASLPRDKGNQP. The entire CDR3 protein is CASLPRDKGNQPQHF. Using reference TRBV28 and TRBJ1-5 for the parts outside the CDR3, the full variable domain is DVKVTQSSRYLVKRTGEKVFLECVQDMDHENMFWYRQDPGLGLRLIYFSYDVKMKEKGDIPEGYSVSREKKERFSLILESASTNQTSMYLCASLPRDKGNQPQHFGDGTRLSIL.

This clone occurred many times. The read ends 3 residues early relative to the CDR3; the germline J gene fills the gap. This chain joins TRBV7-3 and TRBJ2-1, with 10 bases fitting TRBD2. The germline V gene encodes CDR1 SGHTA and CDR2 FQGTGA. There are 16 residues in the CDR3. Trimming removed 5 bases from V and 6 bases from J; junction bases left unmatched: 10. The CDR3 bases that were read are TGTGCCAGCAGCCGTTACCTAGCGGGGGAATTCAATGAG. It encodes CASSRYLAGEFNE. The whole CDR3 sequence reads CASSRYLAGEFNEQFF.

This clone was seen only a few times. The read ends 3 residues early relative to the CDR3; the germline J gene fills the gap. This chain uses TRBV19 with TRBJ1-1; the D is unclear. V was shortened by 8 bases and J by 1 base, with 14 bases between the two germline ends. CDR1 and CDR2 from the germline V gene are LNHDA and SQIVND (reference sequence). The CDR3 covers 14 residues. CDR3 DNA (partial): TGTGCCAGTGGTGAGTATTCAGAGAACACTGAA. Its protein is CASGEYSENTE. The full CDR3 is CASGEYSENTEAFF.

This clone showed up many times. The DNA ends 3 residues before the CDR3 does, and the rest of the CDR3 is filled in from the germline J gene. V is TRBV20-1 and J is TRBJ2-1; no reliable D call. Looked up from germline, CDR1 is DFQATT and CDR2 is SNEGSKA (reference sequence). Trimming stripped 6 bases from V and 3 bases from J, with 18 bases between. The CDR3 length is 15 residues. The CDR3 DNA, read in part, is TGCAGTGCGTCGAGGCGGCAGAGGTTCTACAATGAG. It is translated as CSASRRQRFYNE. The complete CDR3 protein is CSASRRQRFYNEQFF.